Sequencing of this TCR beta chain was carried out in a study of blood T cells in healthy people across ages (dated by TCRdb to 2013 to 2016). Concerning the study at large: Template switching captured roughly one uniquely barcoded TCR beta cDNA molecule per two T cells in model experiments. The study measured age-related changes in TCR beta repertoire diversity using deep sequencing normalized with unique cDNA molecular identifiers. The donors were divided into four age groups: young (average approximately 16 years), middle-aged (roughly 40), aged (about 60) and long-lived (82). To avoid experimental bias, donors of different ages were spread randomly across the sequencing lanes. Using the same blood draw, the study looked at two additional independent replicas of 1 million unique cDNA reads for two donors, one aged 18 to 29 and the other aged 80 or older.

Notes on this clonotype: The antigen it binds to is not known. One base away there is no much larger clone; base qualities are not given.

The germline V gene yields SQVTM for CDR1 and ANQGSEA for CDR2. The CDR3 covers 12 residues, taking in both the cysteine and the phenylalanine. Only the CDR3 part of the read is kept: 36 bases, read in frame from the first base. Trimming takes 4 bases from V and 4 bases from J, and the germline ends sit 11 bases apart. The method behind the library was 5' RACE. The second PCR ran for roughly 7 to 12 cycles and used a J-beta primer mix along with a sample-barcoded 5' primer. A unique molecular identifier was introduced onto each TCR beta cDNA molecule by a template-switch 5' adaptor carrying 12 random nucleotides. Each sample yielded at least 2.5 million CDR3-containing paired-end reads. All of the RNA was converted into first-strand cDNA using the Mint cDNA synthesis kit, with a TRBC-specific oligonucleotide serving as the primer. Following uracil-DNA glycosylase treatment, a first 18-cycle PCR with universal primers M1SS and BC2_uni_R was performed on all cDNA. As for how the authors treated the data: For normalization, 1 million high-quality reads, each with a distinct molecular identifier, were randomly selected from each sample. Instead of being binned into consensus sequences, reads with shared molecular identifiers were discarded. MiTCR, run with a Q25 quality threshold and the strictest error-elimination algorithm, handled CDR3 identification, clonotype clustering and error correction. A nonparametric unseen species model with Euler transformation was used to estimate lower-bound total TCR beta diversity. The raw public data were reprocessed by TCRdb itself: fastp quality trimming at Q25, MiXCR clonotype calling, in-frame beta chains only. Rows are unified per CDR3 protein, each entry keeping the most common DNA and genes. TCRdb's processing, not the authors', yielded these V and J calls. Recorded for this sample are 1.8 million or so distinct CDR3 sequences; about two fifths of them occurred a single time. In total, the top ten clones hold about 21% of the sample.

Broad study findings and their caveats: Because profiling used bulk unsorted PBMCs, naive and antigen-experienced compartments could not be compared conclusively. As age increased, observed TCR beta diversity per million T cells dropped in a roughly linear way, and a significant reduction was already evident by age about 40. There was a strong correlation between observed TCR beta diversity and the percentage of naive T cells measured by flow cytometry. Because the CMV infection status of the donors was unknown, age-related changes in expanded clonotypes may potentially have been confounded. Compared with the aged group, the long-lived group had more naive CD4+ T cells, fewer expanded clones and increased TCR diversity, suggesting age selection. Estimates of total diversity from one million sequenced T cells were regarded as lower bounds and underestimates.

Donors were under 40 systemically healthy Caucasian individuals from Russia aged roughly 6 to 100 years. Ten milliliters of peripheral blood were collected from each donor into EDTA-treated Vacutainer tubes. Ficoll-Paque density-gradient centrifugation was used to isolate PBMCs, with at least 6.5 million obtained per sample. Total RNA was extracted from PBMCs with Trizol reagent, with at least 6 micrograms obtained per sample. Naive CD45RAhigh/CD27high T cell percentages were measured by flow cytometry on a PBMC aliquot from every donor. The clonotype originates from a human donor in good health. The V gene is TRBV29-1 and the J gene is TRBJ2-7; 5 matching bases give a weak D call of TRBD1. Input material: blood. The CDR3 reads CSVVRVGYEQYF. The DNA sequence follows: TGCAGCGTTGTCAGGGTAGGGTACGAGCAGTACTTC.